The 20 T cell receptor beta chains given below trace back to one sample, sequenced in a study of beta chain features in type 1 diabetes. Study-level points and caveats: TCRB CDR3s were moderately but significantly shorter in Type 1 diabetes patients in all four CD4+ subsets.

The antigens these receptors bind are not known. All of the isolated RNA was reverse transcribed, so expressed TCRB transcripts were sequenced. Some clones are missing from TCRdb's copy, which holds only in-frame ones; the method was immunoSEQ multiplex PCR. The sample yields 150,000 to 200,000 clones, roughly 60% seen once. Sequencing used naive CD4+ T cells from blood. The receptors come from a man aged 25 to 45 with type 1 diabetes.

The chain has TRBV29-1 and TRBJ2-7; 11 bases agree with TRBD1. There are 13 residues in the CDR3. V was clipped by 6 bases and J by 6 bases; unmatched bases: 7. Germline CDR1 reads SQVTM; CDR2 reads ANQGSEA. CDR3 sequence reads: CSVRRDRGAEQYF. CDR3 DNA: TGCAGCGTGCGACGGGACAGGGGGGCCGAGCAGTACTTC.

The genes are TRBV14 and TRBJ2-1; a possible D gene is TRBD2 (6 bases). This CDR3 has 12 residues. Germline assignment: CDR1 SGHDN and CDR2 FVKESK. Trimming removed 0 bases from V and 10 bases from J, with 7 bases in between. The CDR3 nucleotides read TGTGCCAGCAGCCAAGAGCTAGCGGAGCAGTTCTTC. Translating gives CASSQELAEQFF.

CDR3: CAIRLGSGKETQYF. CDR3 in DNA: TGTGCCATCAGATTAGGGTCGGGAAAAGAGACCCAGTACTTC. The chain couples TRBV10-3 to TRBJ2-5, with D perhaps TRBD2 (5 bases). In germline, CDR1 is ENHRY, CDR2 SYGVKD. There are 14 residues in the CDR3. Trimming pared 6 bases from V and 3 bases from J, leaving 14 bases between.

This chain uses TRBV7-2 with TRBJ2-5; D gene uncertain. The germline V and J ends were trimmed by 5 bases and 2 bases, with 9 bases remaining between them. Germline V gene sequence: CDR1 SGHTA, CDR2 FQGNSA. This CDR3 spans 13 amino acids. CDR3 DNA sequence: TGTGCCAGCAGCCAGACGGTTCAAGAGACCCAGTACTTC. This codes for CASSQTVQETQYF.

This clone was found a few times. The chain employs TRBV7-9 and TRBJ2-7; D call uncertain. With 1 base removed from V and 3 bases from J, the gap between germline ends came to 7 bases. The CDR3 runs to 13 residues. The germline gives CDR1 SEHNR, CDR2 FQNEAQ (reference sequence). For the CDR3, the DNA is TGTGCCAGCAGCTTAGGTAATCTCTACGAGCAGTACTTC. It specifies CASSLGNLYEQYF.

This clone was seen a single time. The chain joins TRBV9 to TRBJ1-2; D is undetermined. V lost 0 bases and J 4 bases, leaving 10 bases between the germline ends. The CDR3 covers 14 residues. The germline CDR1 and CDR2 sequences are SGDLS and YYNGEE. CDR3 sequence reads: CASSVDRRGYGYTF. The CDR3 DNA reads TGTGCCAGCAGCGTAGACCGTCGAGGCTATGGCTACACCTTC.

The rearrangement links TRBV18 to TRBJ2-3; D call uncertain. The ends were cut back, 2 bases at V and 3 bases at J, with 9 bases in the middle. CDR3 length equals 14 residues. Germline V gene sequence: CDR1 KGHSH, CDR2 LQKENI. The CDR3 loop reads CASSPNSQTDTQYF. The CDR3 coding sequence is TGTGCCAGCTCACCAAACTCACAGACAGATACGCAGTATTTT.

This chain links TRBV29-1 with TRBJ2-7; D not resolved. The CDR3 loop spans 14 amino acids. Deletions cut 1 base from V and 3 bases from J, with 13 bases between. In germline, CDR1 is SQVTM, CDR2 ANQGSEA. The CDR3 here is CSVEVYLGSYEQYF. In nucleotides, the CDR3 is TGCAGCGTTGAAGTGTATTTGGGCAGCTACGAGCAGTACTTC.

J is TRBJ1-2 and V is TRBV27, with 8 bases lining up with TRBD1. V trimming: 6 bases; J trimming: 5 bases; junction bases outside the gene matches: 5. Germline assignment: CDR1 MNHEY and CDR2 SMNVEV (reference sequence). The CDR3 runs to 13 residues. Written as DNA, the CDR3 is TGTGCCAGCAGGGACAGGGTGGGTTATGGCTACACCTTC. Its protein is CASRDRVGYGYTF.

The V call is TRBV18, the J call TRBJ2-5; TRBD1 aligns across 7 bases. The V and J ends lost 2 bases and 3 bases, in that order; junction bases with no gene match: 3. Germline CDR1 is KGHSH and CDR2 is LQKENI. The CDR3 is made up of 14 amino acids. In DNA, the CDR3 is TGTGCCAGCTCACCAAGACAGGGTGAAGAGACCCAGTACTTC. This encodes CASSPRQGEETQYF.

This clone has only a few counts. The chain combines TRBV25-1 with TRBJ2-1; TRBD2 agrees at 9 bases. After removal of 5 bases from V and 4 bases from J, the junction contained 3 bases not matched to a gene. The germline CDR1 and CDR2 sequences are MGHDK and SYGVNS. This CDR3 region has 14 residues. CDR3 protein: CASSPSGGYNEQFF. In DNA form, the CDR3 reads TGTGCCAGCAGTCCAAGCGGGGGGTACAATGAGCAGTTCTTC.

The rearrangement uses TRBV12-5 and TRBJ2-1; the D gene could be TRBD1 or TRBD2 (5 bases each). The germline V gene encodes CDR1 LGHNT and CDR2 FRNRAP. CDR3 length: 12 residues. Trimming removed 2 bases from V and 9 bases from J, with 8 bases in between. The CDR3 DNA follows: TGTGCTAGTGGTTTGATTGGGGGTGAGCAGTTCTTC. It specifies CASGLIGGEQFF.

V is TRBV7-9 and J is TRBJ2-5, with a weak D call TRBD2 (5 bases). Germline CDR1 and CDR2: SEHNR and FQNEAQ (reference sequence). V lost 7 bases and J 2 bases, leaving 20 bases between the germline ends. The CDR3 totals 16 residues. The CDR3 DNA sequence: TGTGCCAGCATCAACCGACCGGGGTACTTACAAGAGACCCAGTACTTC. Amino acid sequence: CASINRPGYLQETQYF.

The chain employs TRBV4-1 and TRBJ2-1, with D possibly matching TRBD2 (5 bases). V lost 4 bases and J lost 3, with 16 bases in between. This CDR3 is built from 16 residues. Germline assignment: CDR1 MGHRA and CDR2 YSYEKL. Here the CDR3 reads CASSREVGSDYNEQFF. The CDR3 DNA follows: TGCGCCAGCAGCCGGGAAGTAGGGAGCGACTACAATGAGCAGTTCTTC.

V usage is TRBV25-1 and J usage is TRBJ2-7, with D perhaps matching TRBD2 (5 bases). The CDR3 has 16 residues. Looked up from germline, CDR1 is MGHDK and CDR2 is SYGVNS. Trimming removed 1 base at V and 0 bases at J, with 13 bases between. The CDR3 region is CASSESGSRGSYEQYF. The CDR3 coding sequence is TGTGCCAGCAGTGAATCCGGGTCCCGGGGCTCCTACGAGCAGTACTTC.

The chain has TRBV7-6 and TRBJ2-5; TRBD1 agrees at 7 bases. V lost 5 bases to trimming and J lost 3 bases; unmatched junction nucleotides: 6. CDR1 and CDR2 (germline): SGHVS, FNYEAQ. CDR3 length: 14 residues. Here the CDR3 reads CASSRGTVKETQYF. The CDR3, as DNA: TGTGCCAGCAGCAGGGGGACAGTAAAAGAGACCCAGTACTTC.

The chain uses TRBV29-1 and TRBJ2-7; 9 bases align to TRBD1. The germline gives CDR1 SQVTM, CDR2 ANQGSEA. The J segment lost 6 bases and the V segment lost 5 bases, leaving 8 bases of the junction unmatched. The length of the CDR3 is 13 residues. The chain's CDR3 is CSVSRDRDSEQYF. The CDR3 nucleotides read TGCAGCGTTTCCCGGGACAGGGATTCCGAGCAGTACTTC.

The J gene is TRBJ1-2, the V gene TRBV12-5, with 9 bases matching TRBD1. Germline V gene sequence: CDR1 LGHNT, CDR2 FRNRAP. V gave up 6 bases and J gave up 4 bases; unmatched junction bases: 3. The CDR3 loop spans 13 amino acids. In DNA, the CDR3 is TGTGCTAGTGGCCCGGGACAGGGCTATGGCTACACCTTC. It yields the protein CASGPGQGYGYTF.

V and J are TRBV18 and TRBJ2-1; a weak D match, TRBD2 (6 bases). The CDR3 totals 13 residues. Looked up from germline, CDR1 is KGHSH and CDR2 is LQKENI. Trimming stripped 6 bases from V and 7 bases from J, with 13 bases between. CDR3 protein: CASSLGLENEQFF. CDR3 DNA sequence: TGTGCCAGCTCCCTGGGACTGGAAAATGAGCAGTTCTTC.

The rearrangement joins TRBV7-9 to TRBJ2-1; 14 bases map to TRBD2. Germline V gives CDR1 SEHNR, CDR2 FQNEAQ (reference sequence). The CDR3 has 18 residues. Unmatched junction bases numbered 6, after V lost 3 bases and J lost 2 bases. The CDR3 sequence: CASSLGTSGGNPYNEQFF. The CDR3 DNA reads TGTGCCAGCAGCTTGGGGACTAGCGGGGGAAACCCCTACAATGAGCAGTTCTTC.